A single sample is the source of the 29 T cell receptor beta chains below, sequenced in a study of CD8 T cells in ankylosing spondylitis. One entry per CDR3 protein, called by TCRdb with MiXCR from the 5' RACE reads. Among about 130,000 distinct CDR3 sequences listed, approximately 6.8% were seen once. Sequenced: blood, either unsorted or a sorted T cell fraction (not recorded which). All receptors come from a male donor with ankylosing spondylitis or in good health (not recorded which).

This clonotype was counted at least ten times. The genes are TRBV5-1 and TRBJ1-1; D unclear. The CDR3 has 13 residues. Trimming removed 4 bases at V and 12 bases at J, with 19 bases between. Germline lookup yields CDR1 SGHRS and CDR2 YFSETQ. The CDR3: CASSPGNSPETFF. DNA of the CDR3: TGCGCCAGCAGCCCAGGTAACAGCCCTGAGACTTTCTTT.

The chain uses TRBV5-6 and TRBJ2-5; 14 bases map to TRBD2. Germline lookup yields CDR1 SGHDT and CDR2 YYEEEE. The junction had 5 bases not matched to a gene; V was cut back by 2 bases and J by 5 bases. The CDR3 totals 16 residues. DNA of the CDR3: TGTGCCAGCAGCTTCGGACTAGCGGGGGGTGAGGAGACCCAGTACTTC. Its translation: CASSFGLAGGEETQYF.

This clonotype was seen repeatedly, ten times or more. The chain joins TRBV12-3 or TRBV12-4 to TRBJ2-2, with 11 bases that match TRBD1. This CDR3 is built from 15 residues. The V segment lost 7 bases and the J segment 7 bases; nucleotides outside the gene matches: 8. The CDR3 DNA is TGTGCCAGCAATCTGGGACAGGGGGTTATCGGGGAGCTGTTTTTT. Its translation: CASNLGQGVIGELFF.

There are many counts of this clonotype. V usage is TRBV11-2 and J usage is TRBJ1-4; possibly TRBD1 for D (5 bases). The CDR3 is 15 residues long. V was shortened by 2 bases and J by 8 bases, with 15 bases between the two germline ends. Germline V gives CDR1 SGHAT, CDR2 FQNNGV. CDR3 in DNA: TGTGCCAGCAGCTTATTCCGGGACTTCCGGGAAAAACTGTTTTTT. This sequence encodes CASSLFRDFREKLFF.

This clonotype was observed at least ten times. This chain links TRBV7-9 with TRBJ1-1; TRBD1 might be the D (6 bases). This CDR3 region has 16 residues. The germline V gene has CDR1 SEHNR and CDR2 FQNEAQ (reference sequence). The ends were cut back, 4 bases at V and 0 bases at J, with 15 bases in the middle. CDR3 in amino acids: CASSSLSTGMNTEAFF. The CDR3 region has the DNA TGTGCCAGCAGCTCACTATCGACAGGCATGAACACTGAAGCTTTCTTT.

This clonotype was recorded at least ten times. As DNA, the CDR3 is TGCGCCAGCAGTAATGGAGGTCTGGGAACTGAAGCTTTCTTT. Translated, it gives CASSNGGLGTEAFF. V is TRBV5-1 and J is TRBJ1-1; no clear D gene. Germline V gene sequence: CDR1 SGHRS, CDR2 YFSETQ. Trimming left V 5 bases short and J 5 bases short, with 16 bases between. This CDR3 is 14 amino acids long. Based on the CDR3 plus reference TRBV5-1 and TRBJ1-1, the full variable domain is KAGVTQTPRYLIKTRGQQVTLSCSPISGHRSVSWYQQTPGQGLQFLFEYFSETQRNKGNFPGRFSGRQFSNSRSEMNVSTLELGDSALYLCASSNGGLGTEAFFGQGTRLTVV.

This clonotype occurred a few times. V is TRBV7-9 and J is TRBJ2-1; no reliable D call. Trimming shortened V by 5 bases and J by 8 bases, and 13 bases separated the two germline ends. Looked up from germline, CDR1 is SEHNR and CDR2 is FQNEAQ (reference sequence). The CDR3 covers 13 residues. CDR3 loop: CASSPRSDDEQFF. Written as DNA, the CDR3 is TGTGCCAGCAGCCCGAGGTCGGATGATGAGCAGTTCTTC. Based on the CDR3 plus reference TRBV7-9 and TRBJ2-1, the full variable domain is DTGVSQNPRHKITKRGQNVTFRCDPISEHNRLYWYRQTLGQGPEFLTYFQNEAQLEKSRLLSDRFSAERPKGSFSTLEIQRTEQGDSAMYLCASSPRSDDEQFFGPGTRLTVL.

This clonotype was counted many times. V usage is TRBV5-1 and J usage is TRBJ1-1; weak D call: TRBD1 (5 bases). Trimming pared 7 bases from V and 0 bases from J, leaving 13 bases between. This CDR3 is 14 amino acids long. Per germline, CDR1 SGHRS and CDR2 YFSETQ. The DNA of the CDR3 is TGCGCCAGCGCCTTAGGGGAGATGAACACTGAAGCTTTCTTT. It is translated as CASALGEMNTEAFF.

This clonotype came up many times. The rearrangement uses TRBV20-1 and TRBJ1-4; 7 nucleotides line up with TRBD1. This CDR3 has 15 residues. V gave up 3 bases and J gave up 5 bases; unmatched junction bases: 9. In germline, CDR1 is DFQATT, CDR2 SNEGSKA (reference sequence). CDR3 residues: CSASGGTASNEKLFF. CDR3 nucleotides: TGCAGTGCTAGCGGGGGGACAGCGAGCAATGAAAAACTGTTTTTT.

This clonotype was seen repeatedly, ten times or more. The rearrangement links TRBV15 to TRBJ2-1; D possibly uses TRBD1 or TRBD2 (5 bases each). V lost 0 bases and J lost 5, with 11 bases in between. This CDR3 contains 15 residues. Germline CDR1 is LNHNV and CDR2 is YYDKDF (reference sequence). The CDR3 nucleotides are TGTGCCACCAGCAGAGACCCGGGACGAAACAATGAGCAGTTCTTC. It encodes CATSRDPGRNNEQFF. Complete variable domain (other parts from reference TRBV15 and TRBJ2-1): DAMVIQNPRYQVTQFGKPVTLSCSQTLNHNVMYWYQQKSSQAPKLLFHYYDKDFNNEADTPDNFQSRRPNTSFCFLDIRSPGLGDTAMYLCATSRDPGRNNEQFFGPGTRLTVL.

The chain couples TRBV16 to TRBJ2-1, with D perhaps TRBD1 (6 bases). Germline CDR1 KGHSY, CDR2 FQNENV. This CDR3 is 12 amino acids long. V lost 2 bases to trimming and J lost 10 bases, with 9 bases between them. The CDR3 nucleotides are TGTGCCAGCAGCCAACCGAGGGGGGAGCAGTTCTTC. It translates to CASSQPRGEQFF.

This clonotype came up many times. The chain couples TRBV27 to TRBJ2-3; D uncertain. Germline V lookup: CDR1 MNHEY, CDR2 SMNVEV (reference sequence). This CDR3 has 14 residues. Trimming left V 1 base short and J 1 base short, with 6 bases between. The CDR3 sequence: CASSLLGRTDTQYF. The CDR3 DNA is TGTGCCAGCAGTTTATTGGGCCGCACAGATACGCAGTATTTT.

This clonotype appeared many times. The V call is TRBV5-1, the J call TRBJ2-1; the match to TRBD2 covers 13 bases. The CDR3 is 15 amino acids. Germline V gene lookup returns CDR1 SGHRS and CDR2 YFSETQ. Losses at the gene ends were 5 bases for V and 7 bases for J; bases not matched to a gene: 6. The CDR3 coding sequence is TGCGCCAGCAGATGGACTAGCGGGGGAGGGAATGAGCAGTTCTTC. This translates into CASRWTSGGGNEQFF.

In its sample, this clonotype was seen many times. CDR3 region: CSASYRGPSGANVLTF. The CDR3 coding sequence is TGCAGTGCCAGCTACAGGGGCCCTTCTGGGGCCAACGTCCTGACTTTC. The chain uses TRBV20-1 and TRBJ2-6; TRBD1 agrees at 7 bases. The CDR3 runs to 16 residues. The germline V gene encodes CDR1 DFQATT and CDR2 SNEGSKA (reference sequence). The ends lost 6 bases at V and 1 base at J; junction bases unmatched: 9.

The V call is TRBV7-9, the J call TRBJ1-5; 7 positions match TRBD1. Germline CDR1 and CDR2: SEHNR and FQNEAQ (reference sequence). J lost 0 bases, V lost 5 bases, and 4 bases had no gene match. The CDR3 contains 15 residues. The DNA for the CDR3 is TGTGCCAGCAGCCCCGGACAGGATAGCAATCAGCCCCAGCATTTT. Amino acids: CASSPGQDSNQPQHF.

This clonotype was recorded many times. This chain connects TRBV25-1 to TRBJ2-1; 10 bases agree with TRBD2. Trimming took 8 bases from V and 7 from J; bases not matched to a gene: 5. This CDR3 spans 13 amino acids. The V gene's germline CDR1 is MGHDK and CDR2 SYGVNS. CDR3 in DNA: TGTGCCAGCTCAGCGGGGGGGGCAAATGAGCAGTTCTTC. Translation: CASSAGGANEQFF.

The chain links TRBV6-2 or TRBV6-3 to TRBJ2-1; TRBD2 matches 8 bases. V was pared by 6 bases and J by 6 bases, with 13 bases of the junction left unmatched. Germline V gives CDR1 MNHEY, CDR2 SVGEGT. The CDR3 covers 16 residues. For the CDR3, the DNA is TGTGCCAGCAGGTCACCAAACGGGGGGGATCCCAATGAGCAGTTCTTC. Its translation is CASRSPNGGDPNEQFF.

Ten or more counts support this clonotype. The genes are TRBV20-1 and TRBJ1-5, with D unclear. The CDR3 is 15 residues long. The germline V gene has CDR1 DFQATT and CDR2 SNEGSKA (reference sequence). V was pared by 0 bases and J by 1 base, with 10 bases between. CDR3 in amino acids: CSARESISSNQPQHF. The CDR3 coding sequence is TGCAGTGCTAGAGAGTCGATATCGAGCAATCAGCCCCAGCATTTT.

This clonotype was seen many times. This chain uses TRBV29-1 with TRBJ1-2, with D possibly being TRBD1 (6 bases). The CDR3 loop spans 12 amino acids. The V gene lost 7 bases and the J gene lost 4 bases, with 13 bases spanning the gap. Germline CDR1 and CDR2: SQVTM and ANQGSEA. The CDR3 coding sequence is TGCAGCGCCATGGGACACAGCTATGGCTACACCTTC. Residues: CSAMGHSYGYTF.

As to this clonotype: This may be a read error, as it is one base from a much larger clone. The gene calls are TRBV20-1 and TRBJ2-3; 8 bases agree with TRBD1. The CDR3 sequence is 12 residues long. CDR1 is DFQATT and CDR2 is SNEGSKA in the germline V gene (reference sequence). This CDR3 reads CGAKRQGDTQYF. As DNA, the CDR3 is TGCGGTGCCAAACGACAGGGGGATACGCAGTATTTT.

In its sample, this clonotype was seen many times. The chain recombines TRBV20-1 with TRBJ1-2, with TRBD1 as a possible D gene (6 bases). V lost 2 bases, J lost 3 bases, and 13 bases lay in between. Germline-derived CDR1 and CDR2 are DFQATT and SNEGSKA (reference sequence). The CDR3 has 14 amino acids. CDR3: CSARQQGQDYGYTF. The CDR3 bases are TGCAGTGCTAGACAACAGGGCCAGGACTATGGCTACACCTTC.

This clonotype was detected ten times or more. J is TRBJ2-1 and V is TRBV9; 8 bases agree with TRBD2. The germline V gene has CDR1 SGDLS and CDR2 YYNGEE. Trimming took 0 bases from V and 8 from J; bases not matched to a gene: 7. This CDR3 has 15 amino acids. DNA of the CDR3: TGTGCCAGCAGCGTAGATGGGACTAGTTGGGATGAGCAGTTCTTC. Its protein is CASSVDGTSWDEQFF.

This clonotype was recorded many times. V usage is TRBV20-1 and J usage is TRBJ2-7; 8 nucleotides agree with TRBD2. CDR1 is DFQATT, CDR2 SNEGSKA, per germline (reference sequence). V was pared by 6 bases and J by 7 bases, with 8 bases of the junction left unmatched. The CDR3 has 12 amino acids. CDR3 in amino acids: CSAGPGRGEQYF. The CDR3, as DNA: TGCAGTGCCGGGCCCGGGAGGGGAGAGCAGTACTTC.

This clonotype occurred many times. The CDR3 loop reads CSASPSPQVELTDTQYF. The CDR3 region has the DNA TGCAGTGCTAGCCCTAGCCCACAGGTTGAGTTGACAGATACGCAGTATTTT. V is TRBV20-1 and J is TRBJ2-3; either TRBD1 or TRBD2 may supply D (5 bases each). Looked up from germline, CDR1 is DFQATT and CDR2 is SNEGSKA (reference sequence). The CDR3 has 17 residues. V dropped 3 bases and J dropped 3 bases, with 22 bases sitting between them.

This clonotype has at least ten counts. The chain is built from TRBV24-1 and TRBJ2-3; 8 bases line up with TRBD2. The germline gives CDR1 KGHDR, CDR2 SFDVKD. This CDR3 spans 13 amino acids. J was trimmed by 3 bases and V by 6 bases; bases with no gene match: 1. The CDR3 loop is CATSSGSTDTQYF. CDR3 DNA: TGTGCCACCAGTAGCGGGAGTACAGATACGCAGTATTTT.

This clonotype was seen repeatedly, ten times or more. The rearrangement links TRBV9 to TRBJ1-2; D gene ambiguous. Germline CDR1 reads SGDLS; CDR2 reads YYNGEE. Trimming cost V 6 bases and J 8 bases, with 14 bases left between them. This CDR3 region has 12 residues. The CDR3 region has the DNA TGTGCCAGCACCCCTCGGGGAGGGGGCTACACCTTC. This gives the protein CASTPRGGGYTF.

This clonotype was seen at least ten times. The chain carries TRBV5-1 and TRBJ2-7, with 7 bases fitting TRBD1. V lost 0 bases and J lost 4; bases outside the gene matches: 7. CDR3 size: 15 residues. CDR1 SGHRS and CDR2 YFSETQ come from the germline V gene. CDR3 sequence: CASSLDDRVGYEQYF. In DNA, the CDR3 is TGCGCCAGCAGCTTGGATGACAGGGTGGGGTACGAGCAGTACTTC.

This clonotype was picked up many times. The CDR3 spells CSVGSGGDEQYF. CDR3 DNA sequence: TGCAGCGTTGGATCCGGGGGAGACGAGCAGTACTTC. The rearrangement joins TRBV29-1 to TRBJ2-7; TRBD2 might be the D (6 bases). Trimming removed 4 bases from V and 5 bases from J, with 12 bases in between. Germline loops: CDR1 SQVTM, CDR2 ANQGSEA. This CDR3 is built from 12 residues.

This clonotype was seen ten or more times. The chain joins TRBV20-1 to TRBJ2-3, with 8 bases lining up with TRBD2. The J segment lost 3 bases and the V segment lost 6 bases, leaving 11 bases of the junction unmatched. The germline gives CDR1 DFQATT, CDR2 SNEGSKA (reference sequence). The CDR3 spans 15 residues. Written as DNA, the CDR3 is TGCAGTGCGATGCGAGCGGGAGTATTAACAGATACGCAGTATTTT. Translation gives CSAMRAGVLTDTQYF.